Following are 10 T cell receptor beta chains from one sample sequenced in a study of control samples from healthy donors and cancer patients. TCRdb's table, derived via immunoSEQ multiplex PCR, lists solely in-frame clones and lacks some. The sample yields some 140,000 clones, 90% to 95% seen once. Sequenced input: blood. These receptors were taken from a man in his forties or fifties in good health.

The CDR3 coding sequence is TGTGCCAGCAGCCGGACTAATCAGCCCCAGCATTTT. Translated, it gives CASSRTNQPQHF. The chain couples TRBV28 to TRBJ1-5, with D unresolved. This CDR3 contains 12 residues. Looked up from germline, CDR1 is MDHEN and CDR2 is SYDVKM. The V end lost 6 bases, the J end lost 4 bases, and 7 bases lay between the germline ends.

J is TRBJ1-2 and V is TRBV5-6, with D perhaps TRBD1 (5 bases). CDR3 length: 15 residues. Germline values: CDR1 SGHDT, CDR2 YYEEEE. V lost 3 bases, J lost 5 bases, and 17 bases lay in between. CDR3 coding DNA: TGTGCCAGCAGCTCTACCGGGGCCCCGGAGTATGGCTACACCTTC. It codes for CASSSTGAPEYGYTF.

The gene calls are TRBV7-9 and TRBJ2-4; D is perhaps TRBD2 (6 bases). CDR3 length equals 16 residues. The V gene lost 3 bases and the J gene lost 1 base, with 13 bases spanning the gap. Germline V gives CDR1 SEHNR, CDR2 FQNEAQ (reference sequence). This CDR3 is CASSFGGIEAKNIQYF. The CDR3 DNA reads TGTGCCAGCAGCTTCGGAGGGATTGAGGCCAAAAACATTCAGTACTTC.

The chain recombines TRBV7-2 with TRBJ1-2; D is possibly TRBD1 (6 bases). The CDR3 loop spans 17 amino acids. CDR1 is SGHTA, CDR2 FQGNSA, per germline. V lost 0 bases and J lost 0, with 14 bases in between. CDR3 sequence: CASSLAYGGDANYGYTF. CDR3 sequence (DNA): TGTGCCAGCAGCTTAGCGTACGGGGGCGATGCTAACTATGGCTACACCTTC.

On this clone: One end of the junction varies from germline; a read error may be responsible. The rearrangement joins TRBV13 to TRBJ1-5; the D is unclear. Germline assignment: CDR1 PRHDT and CDR2 FYEKMQ (reference sequence). The CDR3 is made up of 13 amino acids. The CDR3 loop reads CASSLGPNQPQHF. CDR3 coding DNA: TGTGCCAGCAGCCTAGGCCCCAATCAGCCCCAGCATTTT.

This chain links TRBV30 with TRBJ1-1; TRBD1 is a possible D gene (5 bases). The CDR3 consists of 13 residues. Between the trimmed V and J ends, which lost 3 bases and 5 bases, there was a span of 13 bases. Looked up from germline, CDR1 is GTSNPN and CDR2 is SVGIG (reference sequence). The CDR3 loop reads CAWSGDSPTEAFF. The CDR3 DNA reads as TGTGCCTGGAGCGGGGACTCCCCAACTGAAGCTTTCTTT.

This chain connects TRBV7-2 to TRBJ2-1; D is undetermined. This CDR3 comprises 13 residues. Trimming left V 1 base short and J 5 bases short, with 6 bases between. CDR1 is SGHTA, CDR2 FQGNSA, per germline. The CDR3 DNA sequence: TGTGCCAGCAGCTTAGGGAGAAACAATGAGCAGTTCTTC. It codes for CASSLGRNNEQFF.

The chain recombines TRBV10-2 with TRBJ2-1; 15 positions agree with TRBD2. The CDR3 has 16 amino acids. Germline V lookup: CDR1 WSHSY, CDR2 SAAADI. With 6 bases clipped from V and 1 base from J, the junction kept 1 base outside the gene matches. The CDR3 is CASRGLAGGSYNEQFF. CDR3 DNA sequence: TGCGCCAGCAGGGGACTAGCGGGAGGATCCTACAATGAGCAGTTCTTC.

The V gene is TRBV27, the J gene TRBJ1-6, with D hard to call. Between the trimmed V and J ends, which lost 2 bases and 9 bases, there was a span of 8 bases. The CDR3 spans 13 residues. Germline assignment: CDR1 MNHEY and CDR2 SMNVEV (reference sequence). The CDR3 DNA reads as TGTGCCAGCAGTTTAGAGTCGAGTTCACCCCTCCACTTT. Translating gives CASSLESSSPLHF.

This clone has only one observation. The V call is TRBV6-2 or TRBV6-3, the J call TRBJ1-6, with 7 bases aligning to TRBD1. Germline CDR1 is MNHEY and CDR2 is SVGEGT. The length of the CDR3 is 13 residues. The trim removed 6 bases at V and 8 bases at J, leaving 4 bases unmatched. CDR3 protein: CASSLQGYSPLHF. CDR3 DNA sequence: TGTGCCAGCAGCCTACAGGGGTATTCACCCCTCCACTTT.